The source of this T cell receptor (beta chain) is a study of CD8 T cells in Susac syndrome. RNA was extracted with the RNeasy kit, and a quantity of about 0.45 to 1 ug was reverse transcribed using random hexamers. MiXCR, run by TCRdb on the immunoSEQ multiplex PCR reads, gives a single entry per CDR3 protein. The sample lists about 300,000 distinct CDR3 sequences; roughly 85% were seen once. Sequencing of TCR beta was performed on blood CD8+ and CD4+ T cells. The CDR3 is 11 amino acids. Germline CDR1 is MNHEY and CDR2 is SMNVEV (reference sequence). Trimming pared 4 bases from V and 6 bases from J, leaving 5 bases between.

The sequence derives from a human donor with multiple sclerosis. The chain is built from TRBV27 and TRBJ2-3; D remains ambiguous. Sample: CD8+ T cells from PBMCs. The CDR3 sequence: CASSWADTQYF. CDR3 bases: TGTGCCAGCAGTTGGGCGGATACGCAGTATTTT.